This record concerns one TCR beta chain sequence. The protocol was immunoSEQ multiplex PCR, while the TCRdb copy is restricted to in-frame clones and leaves out a portion. The sample shows over 150,000 clones, 80% to 85% of them seen only once. This sample was taken from a study of cytomegalovirus exposure and HLA in healthy donors. This receptor was obtained from a woman under 30 in good health and CMV-seropositive. Input material: PBMCs.

The CDR3: CASREGTLWNTEAFF. The CDR3 DNA reads as TGTGCCAGCCGTGAAGGGACACTTTGGAACACTGAAGCTTTCTTT. This chain links TRBV27 with TRBJ1-1, with a possible D match to TRBD1 (6 bases). This CDR3 has 15 amino acids. In germline, CDR1 is MNHEY, CDR2 SMNVEV (reference sequence). V lost 8 bases and J lost 1, with 17 bases in between.